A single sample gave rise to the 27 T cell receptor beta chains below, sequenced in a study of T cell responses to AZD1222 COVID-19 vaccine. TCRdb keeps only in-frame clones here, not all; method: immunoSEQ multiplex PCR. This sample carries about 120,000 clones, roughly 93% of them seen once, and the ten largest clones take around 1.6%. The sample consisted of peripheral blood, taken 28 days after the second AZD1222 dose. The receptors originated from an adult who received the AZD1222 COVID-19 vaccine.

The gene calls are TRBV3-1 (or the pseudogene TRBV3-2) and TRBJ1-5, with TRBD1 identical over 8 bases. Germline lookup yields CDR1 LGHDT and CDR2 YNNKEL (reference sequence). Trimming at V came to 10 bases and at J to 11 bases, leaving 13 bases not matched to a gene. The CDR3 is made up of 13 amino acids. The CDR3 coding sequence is TGTGCCACCGGACAGGGTACTACGGGGACCCAGCATTTT. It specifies CATGQGTTGTQHF.

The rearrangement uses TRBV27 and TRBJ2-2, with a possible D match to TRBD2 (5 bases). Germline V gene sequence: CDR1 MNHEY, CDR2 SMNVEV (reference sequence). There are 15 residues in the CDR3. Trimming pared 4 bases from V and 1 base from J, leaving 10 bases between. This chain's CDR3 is CASSWGAQNTGELFF. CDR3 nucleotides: TGTGCCAGCAGTTGGGGAGCCCAGAACACCGGGGAGCTGTTTTTT.

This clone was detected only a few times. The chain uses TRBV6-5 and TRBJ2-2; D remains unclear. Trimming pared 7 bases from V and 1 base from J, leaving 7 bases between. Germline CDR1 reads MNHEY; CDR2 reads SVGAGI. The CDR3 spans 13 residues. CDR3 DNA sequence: TGTGCCAGCACGGGTCAGAACACCGGGGAGCTGTTTTTT. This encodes CASTGQNTGELFF.

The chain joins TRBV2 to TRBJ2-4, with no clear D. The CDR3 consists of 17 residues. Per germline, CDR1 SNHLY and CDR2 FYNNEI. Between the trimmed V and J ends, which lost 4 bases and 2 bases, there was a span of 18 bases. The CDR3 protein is CASSVRRTPGTKNIQYF. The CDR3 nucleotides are TGTGCCAGCAGTGTTAGGCGGACCCCCGGCACCAAAAACATTCAGTACTTC.

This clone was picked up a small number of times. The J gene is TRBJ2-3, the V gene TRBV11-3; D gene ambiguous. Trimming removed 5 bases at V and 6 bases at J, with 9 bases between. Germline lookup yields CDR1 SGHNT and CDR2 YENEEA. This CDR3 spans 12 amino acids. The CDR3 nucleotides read TGTGCCAGCAGCCCAACTGGGGATACGCAGTATTTT. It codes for CASSPTGDTQYF.

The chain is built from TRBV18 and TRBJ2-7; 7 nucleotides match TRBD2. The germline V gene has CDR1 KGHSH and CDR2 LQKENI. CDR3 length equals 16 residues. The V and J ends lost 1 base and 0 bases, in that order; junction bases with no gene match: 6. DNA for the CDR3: TGTGCCAGCTCACCACGGAGCGGGATAAGCTCCTACGAGCAGTACTTC. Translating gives CASSPRSGISSYEQYF.

CDR3 protein: CSARWGGELFF. CDR3 DNA sequence: TGCAGTGCTAGATGGGGTGGTGAACTGTTTTTT. This chain connects TRBV20-1 to TRBJ1-4; unclear D gene. CDR3 length: 11 residues. Germline lookup yields CDR1 DFQATT and CDR2 SNEGSKA (reference sequence). V shed 2 bases and J shed 12 bases, with 10 bases lying between them.

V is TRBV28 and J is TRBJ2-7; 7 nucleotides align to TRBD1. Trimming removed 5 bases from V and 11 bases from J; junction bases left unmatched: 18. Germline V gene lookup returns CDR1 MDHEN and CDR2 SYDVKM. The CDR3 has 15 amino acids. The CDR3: CASSPSPVTGRDEYF. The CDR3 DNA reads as TGTGCCAGCAGTCCCTCTCCGGTGACAGGGCGTGATGAGTACTTC.

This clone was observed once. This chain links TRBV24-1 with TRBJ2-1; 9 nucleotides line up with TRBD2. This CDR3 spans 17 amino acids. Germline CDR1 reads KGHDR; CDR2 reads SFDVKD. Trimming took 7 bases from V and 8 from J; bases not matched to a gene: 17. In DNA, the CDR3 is TGTGCCACCAGATCCCTGTTTCGGCTAGCGGGAAGACATGAGCAGTTCTTC. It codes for CATRSLFRLAGRHEQFF.

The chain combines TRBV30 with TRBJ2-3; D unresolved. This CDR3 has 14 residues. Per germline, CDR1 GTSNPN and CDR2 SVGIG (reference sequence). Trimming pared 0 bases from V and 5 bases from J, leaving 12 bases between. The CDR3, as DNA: TGTGCCTGGAGTGTGGTGCCATTCGGAGATACGCAGTATTTT. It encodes CAWSVVPFGDTQYF.

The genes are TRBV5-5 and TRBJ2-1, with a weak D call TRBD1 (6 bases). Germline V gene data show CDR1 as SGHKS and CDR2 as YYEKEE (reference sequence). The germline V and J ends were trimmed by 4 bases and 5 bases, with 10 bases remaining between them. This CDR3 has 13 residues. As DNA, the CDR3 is TGTGCCAGCAGCCCGGACAGTCACAATGAGCAGTTCTTC. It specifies CASSPDSHNEQFF.

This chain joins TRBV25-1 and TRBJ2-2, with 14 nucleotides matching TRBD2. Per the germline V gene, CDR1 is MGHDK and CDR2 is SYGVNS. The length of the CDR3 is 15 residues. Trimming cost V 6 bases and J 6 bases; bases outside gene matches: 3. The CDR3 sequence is CASSRLAGGSGELFF. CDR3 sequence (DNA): TGTGCCAGCAGCAGACTAGCGGGAGGGTCCGGGGAGCTGTTTTTT. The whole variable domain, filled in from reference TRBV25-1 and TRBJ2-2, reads EADIYQTPRYLVIGTGKKITLECSQTMGHDKMYWYQQDPGMELHLIHYSYGVNSTEKGDLSSESTVSRIRTEHFPLTLESARPSHTSQYLCASSRLAGGSGELFFGEGSRLTVL.

CDR3 in amino acids: CASRPPKIKDTQYF. The DNA for the CDR3 is TGTGCCAGCAGGCCCCCTAAGATAAAGGATACGCAGTATTTT. The chain links TRBV28 to TRBJ2-3, with D unresolved. Germline CDR1 and CDR2: MDHEN and SYDVKM. This CDR3 is 14 amino acids long. With 6 bases removed from V and 6 bases from J, the gap between germline ends came to 16 bases.

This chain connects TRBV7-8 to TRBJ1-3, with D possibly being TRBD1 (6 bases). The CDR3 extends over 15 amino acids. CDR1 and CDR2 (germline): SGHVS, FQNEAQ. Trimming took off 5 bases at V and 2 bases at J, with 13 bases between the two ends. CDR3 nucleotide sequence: TGTGCCAGCAGCCCGCCAGGGGACCCTGGAAACACCATATATTTT. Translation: CASSPPGDPGNTIYF.

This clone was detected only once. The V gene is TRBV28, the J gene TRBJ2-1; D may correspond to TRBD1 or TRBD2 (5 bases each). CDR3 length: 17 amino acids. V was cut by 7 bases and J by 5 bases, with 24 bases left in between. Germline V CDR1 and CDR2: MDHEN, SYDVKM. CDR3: CASKGRLLLKTNNEQFF. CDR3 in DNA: TGTGCCAGCAAGGGGAGACTACTCCTAAAGACCAACAATGAGCAGTTCTTC.

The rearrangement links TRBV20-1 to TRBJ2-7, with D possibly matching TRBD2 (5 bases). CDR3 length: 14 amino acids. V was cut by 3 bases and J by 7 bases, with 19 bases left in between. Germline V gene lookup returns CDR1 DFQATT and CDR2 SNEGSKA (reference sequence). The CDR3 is CSASRSPASGEQYF. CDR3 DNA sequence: TGCAGTGCTAGTAGGTCGCCGGCCTCGGGGGAGCAGTACTTC.

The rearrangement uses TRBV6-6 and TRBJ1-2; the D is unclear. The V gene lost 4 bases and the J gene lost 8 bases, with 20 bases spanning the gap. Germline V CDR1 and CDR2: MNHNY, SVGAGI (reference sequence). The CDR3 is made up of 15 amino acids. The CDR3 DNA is TGTGCCAGCAGTTCCCCCAGCCAACCCTTCGGGGGCTACACCTTC. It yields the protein CASSSPSQPFGGYTF.

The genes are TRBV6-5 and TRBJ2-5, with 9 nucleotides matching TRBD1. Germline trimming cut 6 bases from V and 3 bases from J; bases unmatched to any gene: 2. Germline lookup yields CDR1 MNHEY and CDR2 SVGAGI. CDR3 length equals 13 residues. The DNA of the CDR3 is TGTGCCAGCAGCTGGGACAGGGAAGAGACCCAGTACTTC. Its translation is CASSWDREETQYF.

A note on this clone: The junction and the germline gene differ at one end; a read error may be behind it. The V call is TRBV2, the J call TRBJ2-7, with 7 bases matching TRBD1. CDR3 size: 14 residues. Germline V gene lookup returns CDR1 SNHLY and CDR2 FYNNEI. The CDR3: CASREGGTVYEQYF. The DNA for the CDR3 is TGTGCCAGCAGAGAAGGTGGGACAGTCTACGAGCAGTACTTC.

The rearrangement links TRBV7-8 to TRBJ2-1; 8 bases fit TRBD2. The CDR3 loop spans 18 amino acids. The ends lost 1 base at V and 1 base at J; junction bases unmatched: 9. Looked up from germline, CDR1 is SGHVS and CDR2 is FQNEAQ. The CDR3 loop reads CASSLGRRLATSYNEQFF. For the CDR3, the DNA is TGTGCCAGCAGCTTAGGTCGCCGACTAGCGACATCCTACAATGAGCAGTTCTTC.

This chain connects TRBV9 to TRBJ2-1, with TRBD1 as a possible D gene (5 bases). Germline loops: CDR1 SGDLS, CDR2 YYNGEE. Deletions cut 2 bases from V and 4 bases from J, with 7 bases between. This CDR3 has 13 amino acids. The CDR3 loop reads CASSVDRYNEQFF. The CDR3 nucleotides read TGTGCCAGCAGCGTCGACAGATACAATGAGCAGTTCTTC.

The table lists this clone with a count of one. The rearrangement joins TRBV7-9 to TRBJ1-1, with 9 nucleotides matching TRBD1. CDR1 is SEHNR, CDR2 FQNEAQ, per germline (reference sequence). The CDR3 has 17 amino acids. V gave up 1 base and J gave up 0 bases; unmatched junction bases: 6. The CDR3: CASSLVPGQGLNTEAFF. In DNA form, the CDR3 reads TGTGCCAGCAGCTTAGTCCCGGGACAGGGCCTGAACACTGAAGCTTTCTTT.

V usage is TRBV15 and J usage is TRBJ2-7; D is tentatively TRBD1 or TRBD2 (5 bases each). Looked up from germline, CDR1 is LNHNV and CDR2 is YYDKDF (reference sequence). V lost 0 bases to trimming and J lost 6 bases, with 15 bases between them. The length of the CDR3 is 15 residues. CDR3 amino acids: CATSRDVGRDLEQYF. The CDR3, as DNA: TGTGCCACCAGCAGAGACGTCGGCAGGGACCTCGAGCAGTACTTC.

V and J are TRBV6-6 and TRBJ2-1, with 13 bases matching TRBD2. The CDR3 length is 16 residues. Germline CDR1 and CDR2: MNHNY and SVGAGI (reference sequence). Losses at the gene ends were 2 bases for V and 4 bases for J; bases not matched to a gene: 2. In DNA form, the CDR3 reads TGTGCCAGCAGTTACGGGACTAGCGGGAATTACAATGAGCAGTTCTTC. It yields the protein CASSYGTSGNYNEQFF.

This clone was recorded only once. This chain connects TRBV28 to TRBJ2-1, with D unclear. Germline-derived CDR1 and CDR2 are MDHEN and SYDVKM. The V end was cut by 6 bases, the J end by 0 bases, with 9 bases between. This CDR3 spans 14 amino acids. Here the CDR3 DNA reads TGTGCCAGCAGCCCGAGAAGCTCCTACAATGAGCAGTTCTTC. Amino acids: CASSPRSSYNEQFF.

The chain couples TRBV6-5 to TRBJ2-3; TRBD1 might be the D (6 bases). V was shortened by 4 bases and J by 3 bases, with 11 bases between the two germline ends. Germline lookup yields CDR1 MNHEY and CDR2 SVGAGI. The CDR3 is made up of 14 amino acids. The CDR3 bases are TGTGCCAGCAGTTCACAGGGCTCAACAGATACGCAGTATTTT. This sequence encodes CASSSQGSTDTQYF.

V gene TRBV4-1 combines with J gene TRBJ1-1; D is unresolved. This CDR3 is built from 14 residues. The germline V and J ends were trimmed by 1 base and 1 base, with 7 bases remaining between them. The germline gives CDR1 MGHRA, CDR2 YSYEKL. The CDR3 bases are TGCGCCAGCAGCCAAGTTCCGCAGAACACTGAAGCTTTCTTT. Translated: CASSQVPQNTEAFF.